This T cell receptor beta chain was documented in a study of OX40 agonist ivuxolimab in advanced cancers. Comment on this clone: Its antigen is not known.

TCRdb's copy holds only in-frame clones and misses some; the assay was immunoSEQ multiplex PCR. The sample records 55,000 to 75,000 clones, nearly 95% being singletons. Whole-study results and caveats: Low levels of normalized T-cell clonal expansion also appeared in some nonresponders. Clonal expansion was among the lowest in partial responders at 0.1-3.0 mg/kg, especially CD8+. Mean expanded clone counts were higher in CD8+ than CD4+ T cells. Clonal expansion was seen in CD4+ and CD8+ blood T cells by week 6 at 0.1 to 3.0 mg/kg.

The V and J ends lost 1 base and 5 bases, in that order; junction bases with no gene match: 9. Germline lookup yields CDR1 KGHSH and CDR2 LQKENI. This CDR3 is built from 17 residues. V gene TRBV18 combines with J gene TRBJ2-2; 8 nucleotides agree with TRBD1. This TCR came from an adult with an advanced solid tumor such as melanoma, head and neck, liver or kidney cancer. The sample here was CD4+ or CD8+ T cells sorted from blood, taken in a trial of the OX40 agonist ivuxolimab. The CDR3 DNA reads as TGTGCCAGCTCACCACTCCCAGGACAGGGAGGAACCGGGGAGCTGTTTTTT. As protein: CASSPLPGQGGTGELFF.